This T cell receptor beta chain was found in a study of CD8 T cells in Susac syndrome. Study-wide findings and caveats: The study recognized that its TCR sequencing and HLA analysis covered a relatively small number of individuals.

As regards this clonotype: Its antigen remains unknown.

CDR1 is MNHNS and CDR2 is SASEGT in the germline V gene. The CDR3 spans 21 residues. With 3 bases removed from V and 3 bases from J, the gap between germline ends came to 31 bases. cDNA came from roughly 0.5 to 1 ug RNA primed by random hexamers. TCRdb itself ran the immunoSEQ multiplex PCR reads through MiXCR, one entry per CDR3 protein. Of more than 250,000 distinct CDR3 sequences listed, about 90% were seen once; the top ten hold over 0.05%. This sequence was found in a human donor with multiple sclerosis. The sequenced material came from CD4+ T cells from PBMCs. The chain joins TRBV6-1 to TRBJ2-3; tentatively, D is TRBD2 (6 bases). CDR3 DNA: TGTGCCAGCAGTGAGCCTCTTCCGGGACTCTCGTCTTCTAGGTGTACAGATACGCAGTATTTT. Protein sequence: CASSEPLPGLSSSRCTDTQYF.